The 21 T cell receptor beta chains reported below all come from one sample, sequenced in a study of blood T cell repertoires in COVID-19 (dated by TCRdb to 2020 to 2021). Libraries were made using the immunoSEQ multiplex PCR assay. The immuneACCESS repertoire file appears here via TCRdb, limited to in-frame rearrangements. These files lack a portion of the clones; in checked studies, under half of the deficit traces to unresolved V genes, and the cause of the others is not known. For this sample there are 300,000 to 400,000 clones; around 87% appear just once. The top ten constitute less than 9.5% of the sample. The specimen was peripheral blood. These receptors were collected from a woman aged 50 to 60 who had recovered from COVID-19.

The CDR3 nucleotides are TGTGCCAGCAGTTTATCCCTGGCTAGCGGGGGGGCTTACAATGAGCAGTTCTTC. Amino acids: CASSLSLASGGAYNEQFF. This chain connects TRBV27 to TRBJ2-1; 12 bases are a match to TRBD2. J was trimmed by 4 bases and V by 0 bases; bases with no gene match: 7. The CDR3 extends over 18 amino acids. Germline V gene data show CDR1 as MNHEY and CDR2 as SMNVEV (reference sequence).

This chain links TRBV28 with TRBJ1-2; no reliable D call. Germline V gene sequence: CDR1 MDHEN, CDR2 SYDVKM. The CDR3 has 13 amino acids. Trimming took off 6 bases at V and 3 bases at J, with 11 bases between the two ends. CDR3 sequence (DNA): TGTGCCAGCAGCTTCGGGTTGGACTATGGCTACACCTTC. Residues: CASSFGLDYGYTF.

The V call is TRBV7-2, the J call TRBJ1-2; no definite D call. Trimming left V 1 base short and J 1 base short, with 13 bases between. Germline loops: CDR1 SGHTA, CDR2 FQGNSA. The CDR3 consists of 16 residues. For the CDR3, the DNA is TGTGCCAGCAGCTTAGAAGCGGTCCACAGTAACTATGGCTACACCTTC. Amino acid sequence: CASSLEAVHSNYGYTF.

The chain joins TRBV28 to TRBJ1-2; D remains ambiguous. Trimming removed 2 bases at V and 2 bases at J, with 6 bases between. CDR1 and CDR2 (germline): MDHEN, SYDVKM. This CDR3 has 13 residues. The CDR3 sequence is CASSLGENYGYTF. In DNA, the CDR3 is TGTGCCAGCAGTTTAGGAGAGAACTATGGCTACACCTTC.

This clone was seen a few times. This chain joins TRBV28 and TRBJ2-3; 8 bases line up with TRBD1. The CDR3 is 14 amino acids. Germline assignment: CDR1 MDHEN and CDR2 SYDVKM. J gave up 5 bases and V 1 base, and 2 bases lay outside the gene matches. The CDR3 reads CASSLSGGRDTQYF. The CDR3 nucleotides read TGTGCCAGCAGTTTATCAGGGGGCAGAGATACGCAGTATTTT.

The chain uses TRBV6-1 and TRBJ1-2; 8 nucleotides line up with TRBD1. The V gene end was trimmed by 2 bases and the J gene end by 7 bases; junction bases not matched to a gene: 6. This CDR3 has 14 residues. The V gene's germline CDR1 is MNHNS and CDR2 SASEGT. The CDR3 DNA sequence: TGTGCCAGCAGTGAAACGAGGACAGGGCTTGGCTACACCTTC. Protein: CASSETRTGLGYTF.

This clone was detected once. This chain links TRBV4-3 with TRBJ2-5; 9 bases agree with TRBD2. The CDR3 length is 17 residues. CDR1 is LGHNA and CDR2 is YSLEER in the germline V gene. Trimming removed 0 bases from V and 5 bases from J; junction bases left unmatched: 10. The CDR3 DNA is TGCGCCAGCAGCCAAGATTTCGCGGGGGGGCTCGGTGAGACCCAGTACTTC. Its protein is CASSQDFAGGLGETQYF.

On this clone itself: This specimen includes other DNA sequences encoding the same CDR3. The chain links TRBV28 to TRBJ1-5; 7 nucleotides agree with TRBD1. The CDR3 contains 14 residues. Trimming at V came to 4 bases and at J to 2 bases, leaving 2 bases not matched to a gene. Germline V gene data show CDR1 as MDHEN and CDR2 as SYDVKM. CDR3 sequence (DNA): TGTGCCAGCAGTTCAGGACAGGGCAATCAGCCCCAGCATTTT. Amino acid sequence: CASSSGQGNQPQHF.

The CDR3 DNA is TGTGCCATCAGTGAGGGACTAGCGAAAGGCAAGTACTTC. It codes for CAISEGLAKGKYF. The chain links TRBV10-3 to TRBJ2-7; 9 bases agree with TRBD2. Germline lookup yields CDR1 ENHRY and CDR2 SYGVKD. V was clipped by 2 bases and J by 11 bases; unmatched bases: 7. The CDR3 is made up of 13 amino acids.

The V and J genes are TRBV29-1 and TRBJ1-1; a weak D match, TRBD1 (6 bases). Trimming removed 7 bases at V and 0 bases at J, with 15 bases between. Germline V gene lookup returns CDR1 SQVTM and CDR2 ANQGSEA. The CDR3 sequence is 14 residues long. The CDR3 region has the DNA TGCAGCGCGAAACAGGGAACAATGAACACTGAAGCTTTCTTT. Its translation: CSAKQGTMNTEAFF.

This sequence joins TRBV24-1 and TRBJ2-3; the match to TRBD1 covers 7 bases. The CDR3 is 14 amino acids. The V and J ends lost 7 bases and 0 bases, in that order; junction bases with no gene match: 3. The germline CDR1 and CDR2 sequences are KGHDR and SFDVKD. CDR3 residues: CATSRQGSTDTQYF. CDR3 nucleotide sequence: TGTGCCACCAGCCGACAGGGCAGCACAGATACGCAGTATTTT.

The chain joins TRBV4-3 to TRBJ1-2, with 7 bases that match TRBD1. This CDR3 is built from 13 residues. The germline gives CDR1 LGHNA, CDR2 YSLEER. With 4 bases clipped from V and 4 bases from J, the junction kept 3 bases outside the gene matches. CDR3 sequence reads: CASSRQGGYGYTF. The CDR3, as DNA: TGCGCCAGCAGCCGTCAGGGGGGCTATGGCTACACCTTC.

V is TRBV7-3 and J is TRBJ2-5; 11 bases match TRBD1. Germline CDR1 and CDR2: SGHTA and FQGTGA. With 5 bases clipped from V and 4 bases from J, the junction kept 6 bases outside the gene matches. This CDR3 is built from 15 residues. Written as DNA, the CDR3 is TGTGCCAGCAGCATGTTCGGGACAGGGGGAGAGACCCAGTACTTC. Translation: CASSMFGTGGETQYF.

V and J are TRBV28 and TRBJ2-1; 9 bases are a match to TRBD2. The length of the CDR3 is 15 residues. Germline V gene lookup returns CDR1 MDHEN and CDR2 SYDVKM. V lost 3 bases, J lost 4 bases, and 4 bases stayed unmatched. The CDR3 sequence is CASSLTSGGYNEQFF. The DNA for the CDR3 is TGTGCCAGCAGTTTGACTAGCGGAGGGTACAATGAGCAGTTCTTC.

V is TRBV6-5 and J is TRBJ2-7; 12 bases line up with TRBD2. CDR3 length: 16 residues. With 2 bases clipped from V and 4 bases from J, the junction kept 6 bases outside the gene matches. Per germline, CDR1 MNHEY and CDR2 SVGAGI. CDR3: CASSYGGLAGSYEQYF. The CDR3 DNA sequence: TGTGCCAGCAGTTACGGGGGACTAGCGGGTAGTTACGAGCAGTACTTC.

The chain combines TRBV5-1 with TRBJ2-5; 7 nucleotides match TRBD2. Looked up from germline, CDR1 is SGHRS and CDR2 is YFSETQ. This CDR3 region has 15 residues. The trim removed 4 bases at V and 4 bases at J, leaving 10 bases unmatched. The DNA for the CDR3 is TGCGCCAGCAGCCGTCGCTTAATAGCGGGAGAGACCCAGTACTTC. Translation: CASSRRLIAGETQYF.

The rearrangement uses TRBV7-6 and TRBJ1-4, with D possibly matching TRBD1 (6 bases). Deletions cut 5 bases from V and 5 bases from J, with 12 bases between. This CDR3 has 14 amino acids. Germline V gene lookup returns CDR1 SGHVS and CDR2 FNYEAQ. CDR3 protein: CASSKGVGNEKLFF. The CDR3 bases are TGTGCCAGCAGCAAGGGGGTAGGGAATGAAAAACTGTTTTTT.

V and J are TRBV5-6 and TRBJ2-2, with 10 bases matching TRBD2. This CDR3 region has 17 residues. The ends lost 0 bases at V and 4 bases at J; junction bases unmatched: 6. Germline V gene data show CDR1 as SGHDT and CDR2 as YYEEEE. The CDR3 sequence: CASSLELAGGLTGELFF. CDR3 nucleotide sequence: TGTGCCAGCAGCTTGGAGTTAGCGGGGGGCCTCACCGGGGAGCTGTTTTTT.

This clone was detected once. J is TRBJ2-7 and V is TRBV28; 7 nucleotides match TRBD2. Germline-derived CDR1 and CDR2 are MDHEN and SYDVKM. The CDR3 covers 16 residues. V was pared by 6 bases and J by 0 bases, with 11 bases of the junction left unmatched. CDR3 nucleotides: TGTGCCAGCAGACCAAGCATGGGGGGGATCTCCTACGAGCAGTACTTC. Encoded protein: CASRPSMGGISYEQYF.

This chain connects TRBV18 to TRBJ2-7; TRBD1 matches 7 bases. In germline, CDR1 is KGHSH, CDR2 LQKENI. The CDR3 spans 15 residues. V shed 4 bases and J 4 bases; nucleotides not matched to a gene: 10. The CDR3 is CASSLSLGQSYEQYF. The DNA for the CDR3 is TGTGCCAGCTCACTCTCCCTGGGACAGAGTTACGAGCAGTACTTC.

The chain couples TRBV28 to TRBJ1-1; 8 nucleotides match TRBD1. In germline, CDR1 is MDHEN, CDR2 SYDVKM. CDR3 length: 18 amino acids. V lost 5 bases and J lost 0; bases outside the gene matches: 14. The CDR3 sequence is CASSLPGRGRTMNTEAFF. In DNA form, the CDR3 reads TGTGCCAGCAGTCTCCCCGGCAGGGGGCGGACCATGAACACTGAAGCTTTCTTT.